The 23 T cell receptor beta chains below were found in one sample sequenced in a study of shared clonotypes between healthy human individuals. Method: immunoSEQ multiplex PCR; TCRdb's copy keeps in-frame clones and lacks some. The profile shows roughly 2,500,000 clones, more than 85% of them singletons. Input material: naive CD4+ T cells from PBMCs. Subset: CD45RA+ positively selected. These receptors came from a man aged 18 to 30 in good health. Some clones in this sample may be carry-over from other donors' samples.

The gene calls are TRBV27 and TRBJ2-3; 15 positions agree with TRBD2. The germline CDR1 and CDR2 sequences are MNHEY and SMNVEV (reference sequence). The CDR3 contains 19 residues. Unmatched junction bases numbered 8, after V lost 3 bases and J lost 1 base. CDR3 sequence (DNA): TGTGCCAGCAGTTTTGTTCGGACTAGCGGGAGGGAGGGCACAGATACGCAGTATTTT. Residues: CASSFVRTSGREGTDTQYF.

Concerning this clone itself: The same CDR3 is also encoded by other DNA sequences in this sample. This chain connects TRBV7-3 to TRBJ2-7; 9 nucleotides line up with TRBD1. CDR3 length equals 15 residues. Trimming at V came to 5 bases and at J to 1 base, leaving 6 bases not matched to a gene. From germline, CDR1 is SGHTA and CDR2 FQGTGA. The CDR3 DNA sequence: TGTGCCAGCAGCCTGGGGACAGGGCGATCCTACGAGCAGTACTTC. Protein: CASSLGTGRSYEQYF.

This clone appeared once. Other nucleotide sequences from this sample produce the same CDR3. Here the CDR3 DNA reads TGTGCCAGCAGCTTAGGACAGGGCTTTTACGAGCAGTACTTC. This gives the protein CASSLGQGFYEQYF. The chain employs TRBV7-9 and TRBJ2-7; 7 bases match TRBD1. Germline assignment: CDR1 SEHNR and CDR2 FQNEAQ (reference sequence). The CDR3 has 14 residues. J was trimmed by 4 bases and V by 1 base; bases with no gene match: 4.

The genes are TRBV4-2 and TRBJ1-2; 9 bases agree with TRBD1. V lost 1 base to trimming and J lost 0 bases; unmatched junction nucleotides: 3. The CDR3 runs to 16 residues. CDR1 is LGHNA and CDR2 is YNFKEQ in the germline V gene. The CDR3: CASSQGDREANYGYTF. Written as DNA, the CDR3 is TGTGCCAGCAGCCAAGGGGACAGGGAAGCTAACTATGGCTACACCTTC.

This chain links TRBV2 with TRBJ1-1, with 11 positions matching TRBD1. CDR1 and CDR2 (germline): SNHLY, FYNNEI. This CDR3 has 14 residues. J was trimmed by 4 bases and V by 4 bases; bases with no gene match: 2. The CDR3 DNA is TGTGCCAGCAGTGGGGACAGGGGGGTCACTGAAGCTTTCTTT. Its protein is CASSGDRGVTEAFF.

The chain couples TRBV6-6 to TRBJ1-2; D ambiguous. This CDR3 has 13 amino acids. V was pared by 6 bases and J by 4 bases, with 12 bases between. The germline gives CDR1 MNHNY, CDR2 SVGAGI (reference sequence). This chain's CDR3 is CASSPDGSYGYTF. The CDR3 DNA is TGTGCCAGCAGCCCTGACGGTAGCTATGGCTACACCTTC.

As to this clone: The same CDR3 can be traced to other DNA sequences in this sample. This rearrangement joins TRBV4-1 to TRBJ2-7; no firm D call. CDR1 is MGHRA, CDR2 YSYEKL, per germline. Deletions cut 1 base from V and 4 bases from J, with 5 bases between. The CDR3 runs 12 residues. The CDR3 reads CASSQALYEQYF. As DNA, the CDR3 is TGCGCCAGCAGCCAAGCCTTGTACGAGCAGTACTTC.

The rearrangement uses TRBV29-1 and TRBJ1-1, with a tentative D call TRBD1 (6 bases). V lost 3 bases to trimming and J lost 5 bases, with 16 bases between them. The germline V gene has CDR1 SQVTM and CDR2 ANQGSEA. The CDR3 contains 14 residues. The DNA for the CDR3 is TGCAGCGTTGATTTAGCCGGGGGCGGGACTGAAGCTTTCTTT. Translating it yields CSVDLAGGGTEAFF.

Here the CDR3 DNA reads TGTGCCACCAGCAGAGAGAAGACCCAAGAGACCCAGTACTTC. This encodes CATSREKTQETQYF. The rearrangement joins TRBV15 to TRBJ2-5; D not resolved. V lost 0 bases and J lost 1, with 6 bases in between. The germline V gene encodes CDR1 LNHNV and CDR2 YYDKDF (reference sequence). The CDR3 sequence is 14 residues long.

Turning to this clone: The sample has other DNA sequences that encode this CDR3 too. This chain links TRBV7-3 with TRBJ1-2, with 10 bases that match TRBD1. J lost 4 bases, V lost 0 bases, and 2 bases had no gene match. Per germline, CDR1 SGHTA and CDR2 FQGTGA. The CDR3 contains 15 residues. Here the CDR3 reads CASSLTGTGVYGYTF. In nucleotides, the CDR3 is TGTGCCAGCAGCTTAACCGGGACAGGGGTCTATGGCTACACCTTC.

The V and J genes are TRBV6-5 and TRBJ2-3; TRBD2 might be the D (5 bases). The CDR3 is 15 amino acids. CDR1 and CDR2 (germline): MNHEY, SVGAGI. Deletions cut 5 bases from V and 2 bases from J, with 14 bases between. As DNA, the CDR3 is TGTGCCAGCAGTCCCGGAGGCCAATTCACAGATACGCAGTATTTT. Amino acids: CASSPGGQFTDTQYF.

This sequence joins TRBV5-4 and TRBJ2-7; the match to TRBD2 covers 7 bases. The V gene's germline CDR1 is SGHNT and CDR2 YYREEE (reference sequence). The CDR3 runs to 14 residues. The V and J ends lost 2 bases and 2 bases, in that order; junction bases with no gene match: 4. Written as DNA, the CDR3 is TGTGCCAGCAGCTTCTGGCGGGAGCCCTACGAGCAGTACTTC. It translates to CASSFWREPYEQYF.

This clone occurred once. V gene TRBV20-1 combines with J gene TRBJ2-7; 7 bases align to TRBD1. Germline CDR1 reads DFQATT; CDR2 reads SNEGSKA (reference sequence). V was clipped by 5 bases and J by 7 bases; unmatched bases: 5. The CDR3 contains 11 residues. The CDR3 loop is CSAPRGQEQYF. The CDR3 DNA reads TGCAGTGCTCCTAGGGGGCAAGAGCAGTACTTC.

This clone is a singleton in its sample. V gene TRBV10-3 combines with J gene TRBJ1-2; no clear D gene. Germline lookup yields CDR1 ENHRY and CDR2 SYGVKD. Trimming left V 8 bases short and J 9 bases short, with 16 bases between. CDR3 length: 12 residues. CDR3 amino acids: CAIRILGYSYTF. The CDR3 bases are TGTGCCATCCGAATCTTGGGATATAGCTACACCTTC.

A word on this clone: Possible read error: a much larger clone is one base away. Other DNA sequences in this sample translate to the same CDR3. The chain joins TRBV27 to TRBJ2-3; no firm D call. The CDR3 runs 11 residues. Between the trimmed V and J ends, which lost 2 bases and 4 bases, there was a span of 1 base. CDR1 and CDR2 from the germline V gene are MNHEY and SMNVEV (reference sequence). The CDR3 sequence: CASSLADTQYF. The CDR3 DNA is TGTGCCAGCAGTTTAGCAGATACGCAGTATTTT.

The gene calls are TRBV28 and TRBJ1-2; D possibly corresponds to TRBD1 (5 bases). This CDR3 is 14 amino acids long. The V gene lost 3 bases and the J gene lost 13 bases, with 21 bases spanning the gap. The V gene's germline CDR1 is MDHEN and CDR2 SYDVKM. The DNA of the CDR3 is TGTGCCAGCAGTTTGATCGCCGGGGCTCATTCTACCACCTTC. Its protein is CASSLIAGAHSTTF.

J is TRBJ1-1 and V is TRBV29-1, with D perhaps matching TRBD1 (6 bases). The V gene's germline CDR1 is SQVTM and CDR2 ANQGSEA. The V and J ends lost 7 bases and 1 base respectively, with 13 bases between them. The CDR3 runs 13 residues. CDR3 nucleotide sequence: TGCAGCGCGGTGGACAGAAGGAACACTGAAGCTTTCTTT. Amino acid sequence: CSAVDRRNTEAFF.

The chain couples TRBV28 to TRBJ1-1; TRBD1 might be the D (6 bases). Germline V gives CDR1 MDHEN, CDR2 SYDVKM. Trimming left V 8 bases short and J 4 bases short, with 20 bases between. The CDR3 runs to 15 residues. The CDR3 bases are TGTGCCAGCGTGAGGGGGGGTCCGCCTAGCACTGAAGCTTTCTTT. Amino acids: CASVRGGPPSTEAFF.

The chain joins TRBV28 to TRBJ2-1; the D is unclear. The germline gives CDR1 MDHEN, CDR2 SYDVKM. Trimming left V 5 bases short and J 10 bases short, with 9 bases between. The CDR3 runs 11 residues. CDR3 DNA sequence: TGTGCCAGCAGTCCTCGGGTGGAGCAGTTCTTC. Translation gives CASSPRVEQFF.

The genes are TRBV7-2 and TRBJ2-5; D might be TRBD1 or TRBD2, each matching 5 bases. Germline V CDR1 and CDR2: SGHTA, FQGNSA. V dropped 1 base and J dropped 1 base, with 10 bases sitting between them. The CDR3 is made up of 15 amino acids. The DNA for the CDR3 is TGTGCCAGCAGCTTAGTTGGGGGAACCCAAGAGACCCAGTACTTC. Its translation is CASSLVGGTQETQYF.

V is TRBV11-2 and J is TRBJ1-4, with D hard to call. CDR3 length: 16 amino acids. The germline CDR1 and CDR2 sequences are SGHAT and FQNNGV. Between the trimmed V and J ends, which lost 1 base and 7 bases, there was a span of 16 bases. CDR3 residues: CASSLVVGTTVEKLFF. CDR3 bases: TGTGCCAGCAGCTTAGTAGTAGGCACAACTGTTGAAAAACTGTTTTTT.

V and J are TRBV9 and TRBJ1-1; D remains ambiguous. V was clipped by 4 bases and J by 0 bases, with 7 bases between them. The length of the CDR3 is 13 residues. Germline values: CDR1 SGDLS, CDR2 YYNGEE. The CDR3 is CASSPQLNTEAFF. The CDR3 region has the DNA TGTGCCAGCAGCCCGCAACTGAACACTGAAGCTTTCTTT.

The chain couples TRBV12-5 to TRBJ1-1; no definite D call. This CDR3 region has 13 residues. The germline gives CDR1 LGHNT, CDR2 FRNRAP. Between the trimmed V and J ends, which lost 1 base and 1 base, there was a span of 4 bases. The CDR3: CASGLGPNTEAFF. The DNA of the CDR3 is TGTGCTAGTGGTTTGGGGCCGAACACTGAAGCTTTCTTT.